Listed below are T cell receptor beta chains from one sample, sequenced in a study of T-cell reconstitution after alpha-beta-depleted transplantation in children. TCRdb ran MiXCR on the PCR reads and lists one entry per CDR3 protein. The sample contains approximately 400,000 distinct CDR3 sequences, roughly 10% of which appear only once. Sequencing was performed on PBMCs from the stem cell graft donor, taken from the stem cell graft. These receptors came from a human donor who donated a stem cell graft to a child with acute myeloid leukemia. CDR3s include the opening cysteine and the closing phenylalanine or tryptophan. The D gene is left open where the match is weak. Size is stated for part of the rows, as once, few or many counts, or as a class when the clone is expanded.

CSARDMVGRWETQYF | TGCAGTGCTAGAGATATGGTGGGGAGATGGGAGACCCAGTACTTC | - | TRBJ2-5 | - | TRBV20-1
CASSLGTTATHEQFF | TGTGCCAGCAGCTTAGGGACGACCGCTACACATGAGCAGTTCTTC | - | TRBJ2-1 | many | TRBV7-3
CASSPGTGALDTQYF | TGTGCCAGCAGCCCTGGGACAGGGGCATTGGATACGCAGTATTTT | TRBD1 | TRBJ2-3 | few | TRBV5-8
CSARAPSGRASKFSSLYNEQFF | TGCAGTGCTAGAGCTCCTAGCGGGAGGGCCTCTAAATTTTCGTCTCTCTACAATGAGCAGTTCTTC | TRBD2 | TRBJ2-1 | few | TRBV20-1
CASSFGTTYNEQFF | TGTGCCAGCAGCTTTGGGACAACCTACAATGAGCAGTTCTTC | - | TRBJ2-1 | - | TRBV7-9
CASSYRYQETQYF | TGTGCCAGCAGTTACAGATACCAAGAGACCCAGTACTTC | - | TRBJ2-5 | - | TRBV6-5
CSASPGLAGGNEQFF | TGCAGTGCTAGCCCCGGACTAGCGGGAGGTAATGAGCAGTTCTTC | TRBD2 | TRBJ2-1 | - | TRBV20-1
CAISERPAINYGYTF | TGTGCCATCAGTGAGCGGCCAGCGATTAACTATGGCTACACCTTC | - | TRBJ1-2 | - | TRBV10-3
CASSVDTEMYQETQYF | TGTGCCAGCAGCGTAGACACTGAAATGTACCAAGAGACCCAGTACTTC | - | TRBJ2-5 | few | TRBV5-6
CASSPGTGSDTQYF | TGCGCCAGCAGCCCCGGGACAGGGTCAGATACGCAGTATTTT | TRBD1 | TRBJ2-3 | many | TRBV5-1
CASSLVFGADTQYF | TGTGCCAGCAGCTTGGTTTTCGGCGCAGATACGCAGTATTTT | - | TRBJ2-3 | - | TRBV5-8
CSARDEADTQYF | TGCAGTGCTAGAGATGAGGCTGATACGCAGTATTTT | - | TRBJ2-3 | - | TRBV20-1
CASSYTSPGSSSYNEQFF | TGTGCCAGCAGTTACACATCGCCAGGGTCAAGCTCCTACAATGAGCAGTTCTTC | - | TRBJ2-1 | few | TRBV6-5
CASSQGGGTGELFF | TGCGCCAGCAGCCAAGGCGGGGGCACCGGGGAGCTGTTTTTT | TRBD2 | TRBJ2-2 | few | TRBV4-3
CASSFDRAYGNTEAFF | TGTGCCAGCAGCTTCGACAGGGCGTACGGGAACACTGAAGCTTTCTTT | TRBD1 | TRBJ1-1 | many | TRBV11-1
CASSWGSYTGELFF | TGTGCCAGCAGCTGGGGCTCCTACACCGGGGAGCTGTTTTTT | - | TRBJ2-2 | many | TRBV5-6
CSASNAGDFNEQFF | TGCAGTGCCTCGAACGCGGGGGATTTCAATGAGCAGTTCTTC | TRBD2 | TRBJ2-1 | - | TRBV20-1
CASSPGPDINYGYTF | TGCGCCAGCAGCCCAGGACCAGACATTAACTATGGCTACACCTTC | - | TRBJ1-2 | few | TRBV5-1
CASSGSASGREETQYF | TGTGCCAGTAGTGGCTCGGCTAGCGGGAGGGAAGAGACCCAGTACTTC | TRBD2 | TRBJ2-5 | - | TRBV19
CASSLRRGSPYIEQFF | TGTGCCAGCAGTTTAAGGCGGGGGAGCCCCTACATTGAGCAGTTCTTC | TRBD2 | TRBJ2-1 | - | TRBV12-3/TRBV12-4
CATRGGGGNQPQHF | TGTGCCACTCGCGGGGGTGGAGGCAATCAGCCCCAGCATTTT | - | TRBJ1-5 | few | TRBV7-2
CASTLATGPSYNEQFF | TGTGCCAGCACCTTGGCGACAGGGCCTTCCTACAATGAGCAGTTCTTC | TRBD1 | TRBJ2-1 | few | TRBV12-3/TRBV12-4
CASSLNDTF | TGCGCCAGCAGCTTGAATGACACCTTC | - | TRBJ1-2 | few | TRBV5-1
CSARDISGGAADTQYF | TGCAGTGCTAGAGATATTAGCGGGGGGGCCGCAGATACGCAGTATTTT | TRBD2 | TRBJ2-3 | - | TRBV20-1
CASSARLAGEGIAKNIQYF | TGTGCCAGCAGCGCCAGACTAGCGGGAGAGGGGATTGCCAAAAACATTCAGTACTTC | TRBD2 | TRBJ2-4 | few | TRBV7-8
CASSQGGGYGYTF | TGTGCCAGCAGCCAGGGAGGTGGCTATGGCTACACCTTC | - | TRBJ1-2 | few | TRBV5-5
CASSLSVLPGHEQFF | TGTGCCAGCAGTTTATCGGTACTCCCGGGTCATGAGCAGTTCTTC | - | TRBJ2-1 | - | TRBV27
CASRKPGQGNTEAFF | TGTGCCAGCAGAAAACCGGGACAGGGGAACACTGAAGCTTTCTTT | TRBD1 | TRBJ1-1 | few | TRBV6-1
CASSQAGAGGTEQFF | TGCGCCAGCAGCCAAGCGGGGGCAGGGGGCACTGAGCAGTTCTTC | TRBD1 | TRBJ2-1 | few | TRBV4-1
CASSRGEGASQLDTQYF | TGTGCCAGCAGTCGCGGAGAGGGGGCGAGTCAGTTGGATACGCAGTATTTT | TRBD1 | TRBJ2-3 | - | TRBV6-1
CASSPGTGGSFYGYTF | TGCGCCAGCAGCCCTGGTACAGGGGGCTCCTTCTATGGCTACACCTTC | TRBD1 | TRBJ1-2 | few | TRBV5-1
CASSAAGTANTGELFF | TGTGCCAGCAGCGCAGCCGGGACAGCGAACACCGGGGAGCTGTTTTTT | TRBD1 | TRBJ2-2 | few | TRBV9
CASRSTEAFF | TGTGCCAGCCGGTCGACTGAAGCTTTCTTT | - | TRBJ1-1 | few | TRBV6-6
CASSLYRVGELFF | TGTGCCAGCAGTTTGTACAGGGTTGGGGAGCTGTTTTTT | - | TRBJ2-2 | - | TRBV27
CASSQDGQVDSGNTIYF | TGCGCCAGCAGCCAAGATGGGCAGGTCGACTCTGGAAACACCATATATTTT | - | TRBJ1-3 | few | TRBV4-1
CASIAGTGLAGELFF | TGTGCCAGCATAGCCGGGACAGGGCTCGCCGGGGAGCTGTTTTTT | TRBD1 | TRBJ2-2 | - | TRBV2
CASSLMLSNEQFF | TGTGCCAGCAGTTTAATGCTTTCCAATGAGCAGTTCTTC | - | TRBJ2-1 | few | TRBV12-3/TRBV12-4
CASSQDRTGGPSGELFF | TGCGCCAGCAGCCAAGATCGAACAGGGGGCCCGTCCGGGGAGCTGTTTTTT | TRBD1 | TRBJ2-2 | - | TRBV4-3
CASSFPPYNEQFF | TGTGCCAGCAGTTTCCCCCCCTACAATGAGCAGTTCTTC | - | TRBJ2-1 | - | TRBV27
CASSRGQEVIYGYTF | TGTGCCAGCAGCCGTGGGCAGGAGGTAATCTATGGCTACACCTTC | - | TRBJ1-2 | many | TRBV12-3/TRBV12-4
CASSLERTSNEQFF | TGTGCCAGCAGCTTAGAGAGGACTTCCAATGAGCAGTTCTTC | - | TRBJ2-1 | - | TRBV7-6
CSARGWTGEKLFF | TGCAGTGCTAGAGGGTGGACGGGTGAAAAACTGTTTTTT | - | TRBJ1-4 | many | TRBV20-1
CASSLAGRAVETQYF | TGCGCCAGCAGCTTGGCGGGGAGAGCGGTAGAGACCCAGTACTTC | - | TRBJ2-5 | few | TRBV5-1
CSARDSLGTRETQYF | TGCAGTGCTAGAGATAGTTTGGGGACCCGAGAGACCCAGTACTTC | - | TRBJ2-5 | few | TRBV20-1
CASSFRDYLGELFF | TGTGCCAGCAGCTTCCGGGACTACCTCGGGGAGCTGTTTTTT | TRBD2 | TRBJ2-2 | - | TRBV7-2
CASSSLSGRALEQYF | TGTGCCAGCAGCTCATTGAGCGGGAGGGCCTTAGAGCAGTACTTC | TRBD2 | TRBJ2-7 | - | TRBV11-2
CAISESGNQPQHF | TGTGCCATCAGTGAGTCAGGCAATCAGCCCCAGCATTTT | - | TRBJ1-5 | many | TRBV10-3